The 30 T cell receptor beta chains presented below share a single source sample, sequenced in a study of cytomegalovirus exposure and HLA in healthy donors. PCR used 60 Vbeta primers and 13 Jbeta primers. Libraries were prepared by immunoSEQ multiplex PCR; TCRdb keeps only in-frame clonotypes and omits some of them. The sample has about 120,000 clones; approximately 8.6% are singletons. The sequenced material came from PBMCs. All receptors come from a woman aged 40 to 50 in good health and CMV-seropositive.

This clone was seen a few times. V and J are TRBV6-5 and TRBJ1-2; the match to TRBD1 covers 8 bases. CDR3 size: 13 residues. J lost 8 bases, V lost 6 bases, and 8 bases had no gene match. Germline values: CDR1 MNHEY, CDR2 SVGAGI. The CDR3 is CASRGDRPNGYTF. DNA for the CDR3: TGTGCCAGCAGGGGGGACAGGCCCAACGGCTACACCTTC.

The chain employs TRBV30 and TRBJ1-5; 8 nucleotides align to TRBD1. Germline values: CDR1 GTSNPN, CDR2 SVGIG (reference sequence). After removal of 2 bases from V and 6 bases from J, the junction contained 15 bases not matched to a gene. The CDR3 loop spans 17 amino acids. This chain's CDR3 is CAWSPSGQGLLGQPQHF. For the CDR3, the DNA is TGTGCCTGGAGTCCATCCGGACAGGGATTATTGGGTCAGCCCCAGCATTTT. Based on the CDR3 plus reference TRBV30 and TRBJ1-5, the full variable domain is SQTIHQWPATLVQPVGSPLSLECTVEGTSNPNLYWYRQAAGRGLQLLFYSVGIGQISSEVPQNLSASRPQDRQFILSSKKLLLSDSGFYLCAWSPSGQGLLGQPQHFGDGTRLSIL.

This clone was seen only a few times. The gene calls are TRBV6-6 and TRBJ1-1; D gene uncertain. Deletions cut 7 bases from V and 10 bases from J, with 16 bases between. Germline lookup yields CDR1 MNHNY and CDR2 SVGAGI (reference sequence). The CDR3 covers 12 residues. The CDR3 nucleotides are TGTGCCAGCAATTCCGGGAGGGAGGGAGCTTTCTTT. It encodes CASNSGREGAFF.

The chain has TRBV29-1 and TRBJ2-7; TRBD2 is a possible D gene (6 bases). The CDR3 extends over 11 amino acids. From germline, CDR1 is SQVTM and CDR2 ANQGSEA. Trimming stripped 3 bases from V and 6 bases from J, with 9 bases between. The CDR3 sequence: CSVDMGGEQYF. The CDR3 region has the DNA TGCAGCGTTGACATGGGGGGCGAGCAGTACTTC.

Only a few counts were recorded for this clone. V is TRBV10-3 and J is TRBJ1-4; the match to TRBD1 covers 7 bases. V dropped 2 bases and J dropped 0; count of bases not matched to a gene: 3. Germline assignment: CDR1 ENHRY and CDR2 SYGVKD. This CDR3 spans 16 amino acids. The DNA for the CDR3 is TGTGCCATCAGTGAGAGGACAGGATCAACTAATGAAAAACTGTTTTTT. Translation gives CAISERTGSTNEKLFF.

This clone was detected only a few times. The rearrangement uses TRBV5-1 and TRBJ2-3, with unresolved D. From germline, CDR1 is SGHRS and CDR2 YFSETQ. V lost 4 bases and J 4 bases, leaving 16 bases between the germline ends. The CDR3 has 15 amino acids. CDR3 loop: CASSTHRNGPDTQYF. The CDR3 nucleotides read TGCGCCAGCAGCACCCACCGAAACGGTCCAGATACGCAGTATTTT.

This CDR3 is CASSRGSTEAFF. DNA for the CDR3: TGCGCCAGCAGTAGGGGTAGCACTGAAGCTTTCTTT. This chain uses TRBV10-2 with TRBJ1-1; weak D call: TRBD1 (5 bases). This CDR3 has 12 residues. Germline CDR1 is WSHSY and CDR2 is SAAADI. V lost 5 bases and J lost 4, with 8 bases in between.

The rearrangement joins TRBV7-6 to TRBJ1-2, with TRBD1 matching 8 bases. After removal of 1 base from V and 0 bases from J, the junction contained 10 bases not matched to a gene. Germline V gene sequence: CDR1 SGHVS, CDR2 FNYEAQ. The CDR3 is made up of 18 amino acids. As DNA, the CDR3 is TGTGCCAGCAGCTTAGTTGGTGGACAGGGTTTCTCTAACTATGGCTACACCTTC. Translation gives CASSLVGGQGFSNYGYTF. Full variable domain (rest looked up from reference TRBV7-6 and TRBJ1-2): GAGVSQSPRYKVTKRGQDVALRCDPISGHVSLYWYRQALGQGPEFLTYFNYEAQQDKSGLPNDRFSAERPEGSISTLTIQRTEQRDSAMYRCASSLVGGQGFSNYGYTFGSGTRLTVV.

The rearrangement links TRBV7-2 to TRBJ1-1; D possibly corresponds to TRBD1 (5 bases). The V gene lost 2 bases and the J gene lost 4 bases, with 14 bases spanning the gap. The CDR3 has 15 residues. Germline V gives CDR1 SGHTA, CDR2 FQGNSA. CDR3 loop: CASSLKAREGTEAFF. The CDR3 DNA follows: TGTGCCAGCAGCTTAAAGGCCAGGGAGGGCACTGAAGCTTTCTTT.

This clone was detected a few times. The V and J genes are TRBV5-1 and TRBJ2-3; TRBD1 matches 9 bases. V was pared by 0 bases and J by 5 bases, with 7 bases of the junction left unmatched. Germline V gene lookup returns CDR1 SGHRS and CDR2 YFSETQ. The CDR3 is made up of 16 amino acids. CDR3 sequence (DNA): TGCGCCAGCAGCTTGGGGGGACAGGGTGTGGGAGATACGCAGTATTTT. This sequence encodes CASSLGGQGVGDTQYF.

This clone has just a few counts. The rearrangement joins TRBV7-3 to TRBJ2-4; TRBD1 aligns across 7 bases. V shed 2 bases and J 6 bases; nucleotides not matched to a gene: 4. The CDR3 is 14 amino acids. CDR1 SGHTA and CDR2 FQGTGA come from the germline V gene. The CDR3 reads CASSLDRDPNIQYF. The CDR3 DNA reads TGTGCCAGCAGCTTAGACAGGGACCCAAACATTCAGTACTTC.

About this clone: The conserved phenylalanine or tryptophan normally closing the CDR3 is absent here, so this likely arose from a read error. The limits of the CDR3 on the DNA are not certain, so only TCRdb's listed CDR3 is given. The rearrangement uses TRBV30 and TRBJ1-5. Both ends counted, the CDR3 spans 11 residues. Germline-derived CDR1 and CDR2 are GTSNPN and SVGIG (reference sequence). The CDR3: CAWSSGLFRHL.

This chain uses TRBV11-1 with TRBJ1-4; D not resolved. CDR1 and CDR2 from the germline V gene are SGHAT and FQDESV (reference sequence). The V and J ends lost 5 bases and 0 bases respectively, with 10 bases between them. The CDR3 contains 15 residues. CDR3 sequence (DNA): TGTGCCAGCAGCCTTTTCGGTGCAACTAATGAAAAACTGTTTTTT. Amino acid sequence: CASSLFGATNEKLFF.

For the CDR3, the DNA is TGTGCCAGCAGTAAAGCAGGGGCCTATGAGCAGTTCTTC. Translating gives CASSKAGAYEQFF. This rearrangement joins TRBV27 to TRBJ2-1; D is possibly TRBD1 (6 bases). The V gene's germline CDR1 is MNHEY and CDR2 SMNVEV (reference sequence). V gave up 5 bases and J gave up 8 bases, with 13 bases separating them. The CDR3 length is 13 residues.

The chain joins TRBV19 to TRBJ1-1; D remains unclear. The CDR3 runs to 11 residues. Germline V lookup: CDR1 LNHDA, CDR2 SQIVND (reference sequence). With 11 bases removed from V and 1 base from J, the gap between germline ends came to 8 bases. In DNA form, the CDR3 reads TGTGCCGCAGGAGGGAACACTGAAGCTTTCTTT. It translates to CAAGGNTEAFF.

The chain uses TRBV7-9 and TRBJ1-1; unclear D gene. The V and J ends lost 6 bases and 4 bases respectively, with 18 bases between them. The CDR3 is made up of 15 amino acids. Germline values: CDR1 SEHNR, CDR2 FQNEAQ (reference sequence). The CDR3 protein is CASSSDSPVGTEAFF. The CDR3 bases are TGTGCCAGCAGTTCGGACTCCCCGGTAGGCACTGAAGCTTTCTTT. The full variable domain, its missing parts supplied by reference TRBV7-9 and TRBJ1-1, is DTGVSQNPRHKITKRGQNVTFRCDPISEHNRLYWYRQTLGQGPEFLTYFQNEAQLEKSRLLSDRFSAERPKGSFSTLEIQRTEQGDSAMYLCASSSDSPVGTEAFFGQGTRLTVV.

The chain combines TRBV5-1 with TRBJ1-4, with TRBD1 matching 10 bases. Unmatched junction bases numbered 6, after V lost 4 bases and J lost 3 bases. CDR3 size: 16 residues. Germline V gives CDR1 SGHRS, CDR2 YFSETQ. CDR3 loop: CASSNRDRGPNEKLFF. In nucleotides, the CDR3 is TGCGCCAGCAGCAACCGGGACAGGGGTCCTAATGAAAAACTGTTTTTT.

This clone came up a few times. The rearrangement uses TRBV4-1 and TRBJ1-2; 7 bases are shared with TRBD1. Germline assignment: CDR1 MGHRA and CDR2 YSYEKL. Germline trimming cut 4 bases from V and 5 bases from J; bases unmatched to any gene: 10. The CDR3 totals 15 residues. The CDR3 DNA sequence: TGCGCCAGCAGCCTACGAGAGGGACAGACTTATGGCTACACCTTC. Protein product: CASSLREGQTYGYTF.

This clone was counted only a few times. The gene calls are TRBV27 and TRBJ2-7; D might be TRBD1 (6 bases). CDR1 and CDR2 from the germline V gene are MNHEY and SMNVEV (reference sequence). CDR3 size: 14 residues. Trimming took 7 bases from V and 0 from J, leaving 13 bases between them. This CDR3 reads CASNGPGDSYEQYF. The CDR3 coding sequence is TGTGCCAGCAACGGTCCAGGGGACTCCTACGAGCAGTACTTC.

There are a few counts of this clone. In DNA, the CDR3 is TGTGCCAGCAGCGTAGCCCCCCTTGAGCCCCAGCATTTT. Residues: CASSVAPLEPQHF. The rearrangement uses TRBV9 and TRBJ1-5; D is unclear. Germline-derived CDR1 and CDR2 are SGDLS and YYNGEE. V was clipped by 0 bases and J by 8 bases, with 9 bases between them. The length of the CDR3 is 13 residues.

The V gene is TRBV5-4, the J gene TRBJ2-1, with 12 bases that match TRBD2. The V segment lost 6 bases and the J segment 1 base; nucleotides outside the gene matches: 11. The CDR3 contains 18 residues. Germline assignment: CDR1 SGHNT and CDR2 YYREEE (reference sequence). This chain's CDR3 is CASTPFLTSGGSYNEQFF. CDR3 nucleotide sequence: TGTGCCAGCACCCCGTTCTTGACTAGCGGGGGTTCCTACAATGAGCAGTTCTTC.

This clone was found a few times. J is TRBJ2-1 and V is TRBV28; TRBD1 aligns across 10 bases. J gave up 5 bases and V 2 bases, and 6 bases lay outside the gene matches. Germline-derived CDR1 and CDR2 are MDHEN and SYDVKM. CDR3 length equals 16 residues. CDR3 residues: CASSLIRDRGHNEQFF. CDR3 in DNA: TGTGCCAGCAGTTTAATCCGGGACAGGGGACACAATGAGCAGTTCTTC.

The chain uses TRBV30 and TRBJ2-5; D gene unclear. Germline CDR1 is GTSNPN and CDR2 is SVGIG (reference sequence). The CDR3 has 12 residues. V lost 0 bases to trimming and J lost 7 bases, with 9 bases between them. This CDR3 is CAWSVRVGTQYF. The CDR3 DNA is TGTGCCTGGAGTGTACGGGTCGGGACCCAGTACTTC. Full variable domain (remainder filled in from reference TRBV30 and TRBJ2-5): SQTIHQWPATLVQPVGSPLSLECTVEGTSNPNLYWYRQAAGRGLQLLFYSVGIGQISSEVPQNLSASRPQDRQFILSSKKLLLSDSGFYLCAWSVRVGTQYFGPGTRLLVL.

This clone occurred a few times. The chain joins TRBV2 to TRBJ1-5; 7 nucleotides align to TRBD1. J lost 3 bases, V lost 6 bases, and 5 bases had no gene match. From germline, CDR1 is SNHLY and CDR2 FYNNEI. The CDR3 sequence is 14 residues long. CDR3 sequence reads: CASRGTAANQPQHF. Here the CDR3 DNA reads TGTGCCAGCAGGGGGACAGCTGCCAATCAGCCCCAGCATTTT.

The DNA for the CDR3 is TGCGCCAGCAGCCGTGACACCGACACCGGGGAGCTGTTTTTT. This encodes CASSRDTDTGELFF. The chain couples TRBV5-1 to TRBJ2-2; D gene uncertain. Trimming shortened V by 4 bases and J by 3 bases, and 10 bases separated the two germline ends. This CDR3 contains 14 residues. Germline V gene sequence: CDR1 SGHRS, CDR2 YFSETQ.

The rearrangement joins TRBV7-9 to TRBJ1-2, with 7 nucleotides matching TRBD1. Germline V lookup: CDR1 SEHNR, CDR2 FQNEAQ (reference sequence). The J segment lost 6 bases and the V segment lost 5 bases, leaving 6 bases of the junction unmatched. CDR3 length: 13 amino acids. The CDR3: CASSLGTVDGYTF. The CDR3, as DNA: TGTGCCAGCAGCCTAGGGACAGTCGATGGCTACACCTTC.

This sequence joins TRBV10-3 and TRBJ2-7, with 10 nucleotides matching TRBD1. This CDR3 is 17 amino acids long. The germline CDR1 and CDR2 sequences are ENHRY and SYGVKD. V lost 4 bases, J lost 3 bases, and 12 bases stayed unmatched. Here the CDR3 DNA reads TGTGCCATCAGTGCAACCGGTACCGGGACAGGGGTCTACGAGCAGTACTTC. As protein: CAISATGTGTGVYEQYF.

The V call is TRBV11-1, the J call TRBJ2-1, with 10 bases aligning to TRBD2. Trimming took 4 bases from V and 0 from J; bases not matched to a gene: 12. This CDR3 has 19 residues. CDR1 SGHAT and CDR2 FQDESV come from the germline V gene (reference sequence). CDR3 in DNA: TGTGCCAGCAGCTCTCCGAGGAAGCGGGGGGGTTCCTCCTACAATGAGCAGTTCTTC. This sequence encodes CASSSPRKRGGSSYNEQFF.

This clone was counted between two and nine times. The chain has TRBV30 and TRBJ1-2; TRBD1 aligns across 10 bases. Germline V CDR1 and CDR2: GTSNPN, SVGIG (reference sequence). The V segment lost 3 bases and the J segment 2 bases; nucleotides outside the gene matches: 3. The CDR3 extends over 14 amino acids. CDR3 sequence (DNA): TGTGCCTGGAGCCCGGGACAGGGGAACTATGGCTACACCTTC. As protein: CAWSPGQGNYGYTF.

This clone showed up just a few times. The chain links TRBV4-1 to TRBJ2-1; 11 nucleotides match TRBD2. The junction had 0 bases not matched to a gene; V was cut back by 0 bases and J by 2 bases. Germline V CDR1 and CDR2: MGHRA, YSYEKL. The CDR3 covers 16 residues. CDR3 region: CASSQETSGAYNEQFF. The CDR3 region has the DNA TGCGCCAGCAGCCAAGAGACTAGCGGGGCCTACAATGAGCAGTTCTTC.